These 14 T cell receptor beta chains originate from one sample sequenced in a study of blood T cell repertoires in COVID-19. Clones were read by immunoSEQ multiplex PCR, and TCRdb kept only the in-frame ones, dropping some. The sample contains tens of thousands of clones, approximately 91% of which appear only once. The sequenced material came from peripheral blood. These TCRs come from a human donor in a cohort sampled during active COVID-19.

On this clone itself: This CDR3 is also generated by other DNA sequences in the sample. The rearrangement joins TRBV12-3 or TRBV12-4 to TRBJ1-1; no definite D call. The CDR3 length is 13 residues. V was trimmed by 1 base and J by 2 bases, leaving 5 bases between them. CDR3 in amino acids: CASSLGSNTEAFF. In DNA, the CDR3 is TGTGCCAGCAGTTTAGGCAGTAACACTGAAGCTTTCTTT.

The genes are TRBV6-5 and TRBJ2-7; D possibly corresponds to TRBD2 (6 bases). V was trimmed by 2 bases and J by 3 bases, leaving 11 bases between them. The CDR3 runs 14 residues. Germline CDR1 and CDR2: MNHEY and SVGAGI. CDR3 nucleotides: TGTGCCAGCAGTTACGGGCAGGGAGGCTACGAGCAGTACTTC. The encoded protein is CASSYGQGGYEQYF.

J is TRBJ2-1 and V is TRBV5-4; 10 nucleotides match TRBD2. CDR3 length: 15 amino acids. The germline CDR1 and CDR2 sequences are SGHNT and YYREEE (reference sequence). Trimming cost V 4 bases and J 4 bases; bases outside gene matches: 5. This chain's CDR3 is CASSPRTSGYNEQFF. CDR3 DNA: TGTGCCAGCAGCCCCCGGACTAGCGGTTACAATGAGCAGTTCTTC.

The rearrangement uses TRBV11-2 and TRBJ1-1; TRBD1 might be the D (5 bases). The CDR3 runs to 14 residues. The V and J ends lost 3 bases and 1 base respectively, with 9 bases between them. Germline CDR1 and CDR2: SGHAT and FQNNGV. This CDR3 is CASSLIRGNTEAFF. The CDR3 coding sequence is TGTGCCAGCAGCTTGATAAGGGGGAACACTGAAGCTTTCTTT.

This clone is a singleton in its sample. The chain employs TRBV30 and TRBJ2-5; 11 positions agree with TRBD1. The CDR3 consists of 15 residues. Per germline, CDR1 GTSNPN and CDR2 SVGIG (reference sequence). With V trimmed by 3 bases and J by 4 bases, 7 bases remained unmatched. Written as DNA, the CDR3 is TGTGCCTGGAGCGCGGACAGGGGGCCCCCAGAGACCCAGTACTTC. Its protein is CAWSADRGPPETQYF.

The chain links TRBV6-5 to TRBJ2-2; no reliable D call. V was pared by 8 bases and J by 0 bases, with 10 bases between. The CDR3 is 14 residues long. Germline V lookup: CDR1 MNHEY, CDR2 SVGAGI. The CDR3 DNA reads TGTGCCAGCTGCCACACAGCGAACACCGGGGAGCTGTTTTTT. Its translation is CASCHTANTGELFF.

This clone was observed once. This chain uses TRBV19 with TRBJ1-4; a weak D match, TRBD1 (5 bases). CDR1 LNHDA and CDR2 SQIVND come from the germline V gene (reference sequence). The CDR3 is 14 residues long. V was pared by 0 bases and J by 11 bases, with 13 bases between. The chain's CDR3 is CASSIDKGLGKLFF. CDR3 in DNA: TGTGCCAGTAGTATAGACAAGGGGCTGGGGAAACTGTTTTTT. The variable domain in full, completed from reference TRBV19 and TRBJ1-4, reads DGGITQSPKYLFRKEGQNVTLSCEQNLNHDAMYWYRQDPGQGLRLIYYSQIVNDFQKGDIAEGYSVSREKKESFPLTVTSAQKNPTAFYLCASSIDKGLGKLFFGSGTQLSVL.

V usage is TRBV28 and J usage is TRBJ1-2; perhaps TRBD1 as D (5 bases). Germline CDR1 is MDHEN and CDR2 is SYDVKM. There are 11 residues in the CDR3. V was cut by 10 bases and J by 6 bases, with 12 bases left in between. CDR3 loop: CATGNEDGYTF. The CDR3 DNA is TGTGCCACAGGGAACGAGGATGGCTACACCTTC.

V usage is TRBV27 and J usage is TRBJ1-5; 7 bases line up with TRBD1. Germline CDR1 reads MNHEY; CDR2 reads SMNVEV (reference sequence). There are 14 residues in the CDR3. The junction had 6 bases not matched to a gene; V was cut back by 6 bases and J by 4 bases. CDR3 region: CASSPGQTNQPQHF. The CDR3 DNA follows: TGTGCCAGCAGCCCGGGACAGACGAATCAGCCCCAGCATTTT.

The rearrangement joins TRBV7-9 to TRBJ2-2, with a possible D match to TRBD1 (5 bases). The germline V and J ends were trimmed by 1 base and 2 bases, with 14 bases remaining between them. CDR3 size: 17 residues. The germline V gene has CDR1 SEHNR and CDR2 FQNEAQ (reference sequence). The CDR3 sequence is CASSLESLRDNTGELFF. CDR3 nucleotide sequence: TGTGCCAGCAGCTTAGAATCCCTCAGGGATAACACCGGGGAGCTGTTTTTT.

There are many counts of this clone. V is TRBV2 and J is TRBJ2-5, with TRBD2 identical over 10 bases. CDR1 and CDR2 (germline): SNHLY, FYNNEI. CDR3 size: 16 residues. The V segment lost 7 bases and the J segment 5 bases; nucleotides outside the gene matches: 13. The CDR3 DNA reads TGTGCCAGCAATCCCTCCGGGACTAGCGTTACGGAGACCCAGTACTTC. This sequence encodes CASNPSGTSVTETQYF.

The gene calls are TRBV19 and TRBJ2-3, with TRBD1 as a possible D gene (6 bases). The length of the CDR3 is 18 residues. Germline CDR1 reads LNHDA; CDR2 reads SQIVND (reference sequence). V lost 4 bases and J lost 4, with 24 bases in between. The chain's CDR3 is CASSTSGRRVRGADTQYF. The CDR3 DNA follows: TGTGCCAGTAGTACTTCCGGGCGGCGGGTCAGGGGCGCAGATACGCAGTATTTT. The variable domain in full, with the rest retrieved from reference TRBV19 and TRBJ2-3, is DGGITQSPKYLFRKEGQNVTLSCEQNLNHDAMYWYRQDPGQGLRLIYYSQIVNDFQKGDIAEGYSVSREKKESFPLTVTSAQKNPTAFYLCASSTSGRRVRGADTQYFGPGTRLTVL.

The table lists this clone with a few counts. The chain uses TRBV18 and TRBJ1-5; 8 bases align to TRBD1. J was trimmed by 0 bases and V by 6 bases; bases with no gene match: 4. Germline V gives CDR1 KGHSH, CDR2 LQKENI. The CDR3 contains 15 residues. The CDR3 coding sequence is TGTGCCAGCTCGGCGGGACAGGTTAGCAATCAGCCCCAGCATTTT. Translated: CASSAGQVSNQPQHF.

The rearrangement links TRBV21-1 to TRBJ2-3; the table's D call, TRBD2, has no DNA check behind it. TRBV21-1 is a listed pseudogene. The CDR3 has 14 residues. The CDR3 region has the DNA TGTGCCAGCAGCTCACGGGGAGGGGCAGATACGCAGTATTTT. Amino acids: CASSSRGGADTQYF.